A single sample is the source of the 13 T cell receptor beta chains below, sequenced in a study of response to subunit inactivated influenza vaccine. TCRdb passed the RT-PCR reads through MiXCR, listing each CDR3 protein once. The sample holds 500,000 to 700,000 distinct CDR3 sequences, approximately 20% seen once. Separately, the same data were catalogued under a study of T cells expressing NK-cell markers. Per that paper: UMIs accompanied the 5'RACE template switching by which TCR beta cDNA was made.

Here the sequenced sample was CD4+ T cells sorted from PBMCs, taken about 11 days after vaccination. Receptor source: a man aged 45-60 years who received an inactivated influenza vaccine.

This clonotype was seen a handful of times. This rearrangement joins TRBV2 to TRBJ2-7; unclear D gene. The CDR3 length is 12 residues. The germline V gene has CDR1 SNHLY and CDR2 FYNNEI. Trimming stripped 7 bases from V and 3 bases from J, with 10 bases between. The CDR3 DNA sequence: TGTGCCAGCAACGGACGGTTCTACGAGCAGTACTTC. Translation gives CASNGRFYEQYF.

This clonotype was seen only a few times. The chain joins TRBV28 to TRBJ1-6, with D tentatively TRBD1 (5 bases). V lost 7 bases, J lost 3 bases, and 10 bases lay in between. CDR3 length: 14 residues. CDR1 MDHEN and CDR2 SYDVKM come from the germline V gene. Here the CDR3 DNA reads TGTGCCAGCACGGGGGAGGGCTATAATTCACCCCTCCACTTT. It translates to CASTGEGYNSPLHF.

The chain has TRBV11-1 and TRBJ1-1, with D possibly matching TRBD1 (5 bases). The CDR3 loop spans 14 amino acids. Between the trimmed V and J ends, which lost 1 base and 10 bases, there was a span of 16 bases. Germline CDR1 SGHAT, CDR2 FQDESV (reference sequence). This chain's CDR3 is CASSLDPRGDGAFF. The CDR3 nucleotides read TGTGCCAGCAGCTTAGACCCTCGAGGGGACGGAGCTTTCTTT. The variable domain in full, with the rest retrieved from reference TRBV11-1 and TRBJ1-1, is EAEVAQSPRYKITEKSQAVAFWCDPISGHATLYWYRQILGQGPELLVQFQDESVVDDSQLPKDRFSAERLKGVDSTLKIQPAELGDSAMYLCASSLDPRGDGAFFGQGTRLTVV.

The gene calls are TRBV6-1 and TRBJ2-7; D is possibly TRBD1 or TRBD2 (7 bases each). V lost 4 bases, J lost 4 bases, and 17 bases lay in between. CDR1 is MNHNS and CDR2 is SASEGT in the germline V gene. The CDR3 contains 15 residues. CDR3 amino acids: CASSAPTGTNYEQYF. In DNA form, the CDR3 reads TGTGCCAGCAGTGCTCCGACAGGGACTAATTACGAGCAGTACTTC.

The DNA of the CDR3 is TGTGCCAGCAGCAGTCTAGCGAGGATTGAGCAGTTCTTC. It encodes CASSSLARIEQFF. The gene calls are TRBV14 and TRBJ2-1, with D possibly matching TRBD2 (6 bases). Germline V gene lookup returns CDR1 SGHDN and CDR2 FVKESK. Trimming removed 5 bases from V and 9 bases from J, with 14 bases in between. There are 13 residues in the CDR3.

There are a few counts of this clonotype. The rearrangement joins TRBV3-1 to TRBJ1-1; D ambiguous. Deletions cut 5 bases from V and 1 base from J, with 11 bases between. Germline values: CDR1 LGHDT, CDR2 YNNKEL (reference sequence). The CDR3 has 14 residues. The CDR3 reads CASSNFLENTEAFF. CDR3 in DNA: TGTGCCAGCAGCAACTTCTTGGAGAACACTGAAGCTTTCTTT.

This clonotype was seen a handful of times. The chain joins TRBV12-3 or TRBV12-4 to TRBJ1-5, with 7 bases fitting TRBD1. This CDR3 has 13 amino acids. The V segment lost 3 bases and the J segment 6 bases; nucleotides outside the gene matches: 2. CDR3 bases: TGTGCCAGCAGTTTGGACAGGTTTCAGCCCCAGCATTTT. It translates to CASSLDRFQPQHF.

Only a few counts were recorded for this clonotype. The genes are TRBV20-1 and TRBJ1-1; 9 bases are a match to TRBD1. The CDR3 is 13 residues long. Trimming took 8 bases from V and 5 from J; bases not matched to a gene: 9. CDR1 is DFQATT and CDR2 is SNEGSKA in the germline V gene (reference sequence). CDR3 amino acids: CSLPGQGKTEAFF. The CDR3 DNA reads TGCAGTTTACCGGGACAGGGAAAAACTGAAGCTTTCTTT.

As for this clonotype: Here the CDR3 omits its conserved ending phenylalanine or tryptophan, so a read error is the likely source. This chain joins TRBV29-1 and TRBJ2-7; D might be TRBD1 or TRBD2, each matching 5 bases. V was trimmed by 6 bases and J by 4 bases, leaving 16 bases between them. Looked up from germline, CDR1 is SQVTM and CDR2 is ANQGSEA. This CDR3 has 13 residues. CDR3 sequence (DNA): TGCAGCGTGAGGGGCAGGTTAGGGTACGAGCAGTACTTA. Its translation is CSVRGRLGYEQYL.

This clonotype has only a few counts. The rearrangement joins TRBV27 to TRBJ2-1, with a possible D match to TRBD2 (6 bases). The CDR3 sequence is 16 residues long. CDR1 and CDR2 (germline): MNHEY, SMNVEV (reference sequence). V lost 3 bases and J 4 bases, leaving 16 bases between the germline ends. CDR3 DNA sequence: TGTGCCAGCAGTTTTCCTCCGGGAGACAATTACAATGAGCAGTTCTTC. Its translation: CASSFPPGDNYNEQFF.

This clonotype was counted a few times. At one end, the junction sequence differs from germline, possibly due to a read error. The J gene is TRBJ1-1, the V gene TRBV7-2, with a tentative D call TRBD1 (5 bases). Per germline, CDR1 SGHTA and CDR2 FQGNSA. The CDR3 length is 13 residues. CDR3 bases: TGTGCCAGCAGCCCACACAGGCGCTCTGATGCTTTCTTT. This sequence encodes CASSPHRRSDAFF.

This chain uses TRBV3-1 with TRBJ2-6; 8 bases match TRBD1. In germline, CDR1 is LGHDT, CDR2 YNNKEL (reference sequence). V was pared by 5 bases and J by 1 base, with 16 bases of the junction left unmatched. The CDR3 runs 20 residues. CDR3 protein: CASSAFPGGLVFSGANVLTF. Here the CDR3 DNA reads TGTGCCAGCAGCGCATTCCCAGGGGGCTTGGTATTTTCTGGGGCCAACGTCCTGACTTTC.

The table lists this clonotype with many counts. The J gene is TRBJ2-7, the V gene TRBV12-3 or TRBV12-4, with D maybe TRBD1 (6 bases). The CDR3 spans 12 residues. Trimming stripped 2 bases from V and 10 bases from J, with 12 bases between. The CDR3 loop reads CASSLSRGQQYF. The DNA of the CDR3 is TGTGCCAGCAGTTTAAGCCGGGGACAACAGTACTTC.